The sequence of this T cell receptor (beta chain) was determined in a study of shared clonotypes between healthy human individuals. Looking at the study overall: CD8 memory received one plate per donor, CD8 naive two, CD4 memory three and CD4 naive three. General observations from the study: The small donor group covered limited genetic and exposure diversity.

Comment on this clone: Antigen unknown.

It was at deep level that the assay was run. Produced via immunoSEQ multiplex PCR; TCRdb's table is partial and in-frame only. Here the sample spans 2 million to 3 million clones, roughly 93% being singletons. Germline CDR1 and CDR2: SGHRS and YFSETQ. The trim removed 4 bases at V and 7 bases at J, leaving 8 bases unmatched. The length of the CDR3 is 15 residues. The sequenced material came from naive CD4+ T cells from PBMCs. The subset is: CD45RA+ positively selected. This TCR derives from a man younger than 35 in good health. Some clones in this sample may be carry-over from other donors' samples. The V and J genes are TRBV5-1 and TRBJ2-2; TRBD1 matches 9 bases. The CDR3 DNA reads TGCGCCAGCAGCGCGGGACAGGGTTCGGTCGGGGAGCTGTTTTTT. This encodes CASSAGQGSVGELFF.